Sequencing of this T cell receptor beta chain was carried out in a study of response to subunit inactivated influenza vaccine. This clonotype was seen more than once but under ten times. The antigen remains unidentified. The CDR3 is made up of 14 amino acids. CDR1 and CDR2 (germline): LGHNA, YSLEER. The germline V and J ends were trimmed by 3 bases and 7 bases, with 15 bases remaining between them. Study results and limitations: Seasonal influenza vaccination, on each occasion, was suggested by the authors to recruit few new T cells.

TCRdb redid the calling of the RT-PCR reads with MiXCR, one entry per CDR3 protein. This sample has about half a million distinct CDR3 sequences, with under 9% found just once. The V and J genes are TRBV4-3 and TRBJ1-1; the D is unclear. This clonotype was obtained from a man aged 50 to 69 who received an inactivated influenza vaccine. The material sequenced was PBMCs from blood, taken roughly 24 months after vaccination. The CDR3 here is CASSQDREFGEAFF. CDR3 nucleotides: TGCGCCAGCAGCCAGGATAGGGAATTCGGTGAAGCTTTCTTT.